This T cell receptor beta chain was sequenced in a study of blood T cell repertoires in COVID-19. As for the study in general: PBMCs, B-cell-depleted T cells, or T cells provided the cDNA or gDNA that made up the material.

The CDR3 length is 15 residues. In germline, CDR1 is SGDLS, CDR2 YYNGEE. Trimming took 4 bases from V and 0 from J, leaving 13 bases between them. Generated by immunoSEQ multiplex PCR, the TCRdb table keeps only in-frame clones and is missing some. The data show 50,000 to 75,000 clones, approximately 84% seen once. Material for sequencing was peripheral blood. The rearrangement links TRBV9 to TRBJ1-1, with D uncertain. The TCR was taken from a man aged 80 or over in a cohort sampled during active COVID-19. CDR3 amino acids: CASSPFPVLNTEAFF. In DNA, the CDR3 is TGTGCCAGCAGCCCGTTCCCGGTCCTGAACACTGAAGCTTTCTTT.